The 22 T cell receptor beta chains in this list originate from one sample, sequenced in a study of somatic mutations in cytotoxic T cells in rheumatoid arthritis. Assay: immunoSEQ multiplex PCR; the TCRdb copy retains only in-frame clones and omits some. Counted here are approximately 13,000 clones, roughly 70% occurring once; the ten biggest clones make up 9% to 10%. The sequenced material came from CD8+ T cells sorted from blood. These receptor sequences come from a man in his 70s in good health.

DNA of the CDR3: TGTGCCAGCCGACTAGCGCGTACCTACGAGCAGTACTTC. Residues: CASRLARTYEQYF. This sequence joins TRBV27 and TRBJ2-7, with 8 bases aligning to TRBD2. J was trimmed by 2 bases and V by 8 bases; bases with no gene match: 5. Germline-derived CDR1 and CDR2 are MNHEY and SMNVEV (reference sequence). The CDR3 spans 13 residues.

CDR3 nucleotide sequence: TGTGCCAGCGGTACAGGGTCCTACCCTGGAAACACCATATATTTT. Translating it yields CASGTGSYPGNTIYF. V usage is TRBV5-6 and J usage is TRBJ1-3; TRBD1 might be the D (6 bases). The V end lost 7 bases, the J end lost 2 bases, and 16 bases lay between the germline ends. The CDR3 length is 15 residues. Germline loops: CDR1 SGHDT, CDR2 YYEEEE.

The chain combines TRBV5-1 with TRBJ2-7; no reliable D call. CDR3 length: 14 amino acids. Trimming cost V 0 bases and J 2 bases, with 9 bases left between them. Germline CDR1 reads SGHRS; CDR2 reads YFSETQ. This CDR3 reads CASSLVGEAYEQYF. CDR3 DNA: TGCGCCAGCAGCTTGGTTGGCGAGGCCTACGAGCAGTACTTC.

The J gene is TRBJ1-5, the V gene TRBV19; TRBD1 matches 9 bases. Germline values: CDR1 LNHDA, CDR2 SQIVND (reference sequence). V lost 5 bases and J lost 1; bases outside the gene matches: 3. CDR3 length: 15 residues. Here the CDR3 DNA reads TGTGCCAGTAGTGGGACAGGGTTGAGCAATCAGCCCCAGCATTTT. Its translation: CASSGTGLSNQPQHF.

The chain has TRBV9 and TRBJ1-1, with D possibly being TRBD1 (6 bases). Germline V gene lookup returns CDR1 SGDLS and CDR2 YYNGEE. The CDR3 runs 13 residues. V lost 0 bases and J 4 bases, leaving 7 bases between the germline ends. The CDR3 sequence is CASSVEGGTEAFF. As DNA, the CDR3 is TGTGCCAGCAGCGTAGAAGGGGGCACTGAAGCTTTCTTT.

The V gene is TRBV9, the J gene TRBJ1-1; D might be TRBD1 (5 bases). Between the trimmed V and J ends, which lost 3 bases and 0 bases, there was a span of 9 bases. Per the germline V gene, CDR1 is SGDLS and CDR2 is YYNGEE. The CDR3 totals 14 residues. The CDR3 bases are TGTGCCAGCAGCGCCTCGGGGGTGAACACTGAAGCTTTCTTT. Protein product: CASSASGVNTEAFF. Complete variable domain (other parts from reference TRBV9 and TRBJ1-1): DSGVTQTPKHLITATGQRVTLRCSPRSGDLSVYWYQQSLDQGLQFLIQYYNGEERAKGNILERFSAQQFPDLHSELNLSSLELGDSALYFCASSASGVNTEAFFGQGTRLTVV.

V gene TRBV28 combines with J gene TRBJ1-2; D is unresolved. This CDR3 is 12 amino acids long. Germline CDR1 MDHEN, CDR2 SYDVKM. Trimming pared 3 bases from V and 7 bases from J, leaving 9 bases between. The CDR3 protein is CASSFRGSGYTF. The CDR3 DNA is TGTGCCAGCAGTTTTCGGGGAAGTGGCTACACCTTC.

J is TRBJ2-7 and V is TRBV30; no reliable D call. The CDR3 contains 11 residues. In germline, CDR1 is GTSNPN, CDR2 SVGIG (reference sequence). The V end was cut by 1 base, the J end by 3 bases, with 4 bases between. The CDR3 DNA follows: TGTGCCTGGAGTGGGGGCTACGAGCAGTACTTC. Translated, it gives CAWSGGYEQYF.

This clone was found a few times. This chain joins TRBV6-4 and TRBJ2-6; D gene unclear. Per germline, CDR1 MRHNA and CDR2 SNTAGT. The CDR3 spans 15 residues. V lost 0 bases, J lost 0 bases, and 3 bases lay in between. The CDR3 loop reads CASSDSSSGANVLTF. The CDR3 DNA reads as TGTGCCAGCAGTGACTCCAGCTCTGGGGCCAACGTCCTGACTTTC.

The chain is built from TRBV7-9 and TRBJ2-7; 9 nucleotides match TRBD1. CDR1 is SEHNR, CDR2 FQNEAQ, per germline (reference sequence). V gave up 3 bases and J gave up 3 bases; unmatched junction bases: 3. CDR3 size: 14 residues. The DNA for the CDR3 is TGTGCCAGCAGCTTCGGGGACAGGGACTACGAGCAGTACTTC. This codes for CASSFGDRDYEQYF.

The chain recombines TRBV5-1 with TRBJ2-7, with D possibly being TRBD2 (5 bases). V lost 1 base and J 5 bases, leaving 13 bases between the germline ends. Germline V gives CDR1 SGHRS, CDR2 YFSETQ. The CDR3 is 14 amino acids. CDR3 coding DNA: TGCGCCAGCAGCTTGTCGGGAACCAAGAACGAGCAGTACTTC. Protein sequence: CASSLSGTKNEQYF.

In this sample, this clone turned up a few times. The chain recombines TRBV7-2 with TRBJ2-7; D perhaps matches TRBD2 (6 bases). Germline V lookup: CDR1 SGHTA, CDR2 FQGNSA. CDR3 length: 13 residues. Trimming removed 5 bases from V and 5 bases from J, with 13 bases in between. The CDR3 loop reads CASSPPGADEQYF. The CDR3 region has the DNA TGTGCCAGCAGCCCCCCGGGAGCCGACGAGCAGTACTTC.

By share, this clone ranks as medium-sized. The chain combines TRBV5-4 with TRBJ2-5; 7 bases fit TRBD2. This CDR3 contains 15 residues. The germline V gene encodes CDR1 SGHNT and CDR2 YYREEE (reference sequence). Unmatched junction bases numbered 4, after V lost 0 bases and J lost 2 bases. The DNA for the CDR3 is TGTGCCAGCAGCTTGGCGGGGGGTGGACAAGAGACCCAGTACTTC. Its translation: CASSLAGGGQETQYF.

This clone was seen a few times. This chain connects TRBV7-6 to TRBJ2-7, with D tentatively TRBD2 (5 bases). This CDR3 contains 14 residues. The V gene lost 5 bases and the J gene lost 2 bases, with 13 bases spanning the gap. From germline, CDR1 is SGHVS and CDR2 FNYEAQ. The CDR3 nucleotides read TGTGCCAGCAGCACCGGGATTGATCCCTACGAGCAGTACTTC. It codes for CASSTGIDPYEQYF.

The chain employs TRBV28 and TRBJ2-7; D remains unclear. CDR3 size: 14 residues. CDR1 is MDHEN, CDR2 SYDVKM, per germline. Trimming cost V 5 bases and J 0 bases, with 11 bases left between them. The CDR3, as DNA: TGTGCCAGCAGTCCTCGGTTGTCCTCCTACGAGCAGTACTTC. This encodes CASSPRLSSYEQYF.

V gene TRBV19 combines with J gene TRBJ2-1; 10 bases are shared with TRBD1. The V gene end was trimmed by 3 bases and the J gene end by 8 bases; junction bases not matched to a gene: 7. This CDR3 contains 15 residues. Germline-derived CDR1 and CDR2 are LNHDA and SQIVND (reference sequence). The CDR3 DNA follows: TGTGCCAGTAGTATCGGACAGGGGGTGGTTTATGAGCAGTTCTTC. The encoded protein is CASSIGQGVVYEQFF. Based on the CDR3 plus reference TRBV19 and TRBJ2-1, the full variable domain is DGGITQSPKYLFRKEGQNVTLSCEQNLNHDAMYWYRQDPGQGLRLIYYSQIVNDFQKGDIAEGYSVSREKKESFPLTVTSAQKNPTAFYLCASSIGQGVVYEQFFGPGTRLTVL.

V is TRBV7-3 and J is TRBJ2-7; either TRBD1 or TRBD2 may supply D (5 bases each). The germline V and J ends were trimmed by 2 bases and 3 bases, with 8 bases remaining between them. CDR3 length: 13 amino acids. Germline assignment: CDR1 SGHTA and CDR2 FQGTGA. The CDR3 DNA reads TGTGCCAGCAGCTTAGGGGACGGCTACGAGCAGTACTTC. It yields the protein CASSLGDGYEQYF. Full variable domain (missing parts from reference TRBV7-3 and TRBJ2-7): GAGVSQTPSNKVTEKGKYVELRCDPISGHTALYWYRQSLGQGPEFLIYFQGTGAADDSGLPNDRFFAVRPEGSVSTLKIQRTERGDSAVYLCASSLGDGYEQYFGPGTRLTVT.

The chain uses TRBV5-6 and TRBJ1-4; 9 bases are a match to TRBD1. Trimming at V came to 4 bases and at J to 8 bases, leaving 9 bases not matched to a gene. This CDR3 has 15 residues. Germline V CDR1 and CDR2: SGHDT, YYEEEE. DNA of the CDR3: TGTGCCAGCAGCCCCTTGGACAGGGGCGCCGAAAAACTGTTTTTT. Its translation: CASSPLDRGAEKLFF.

V and J are TRBV6-4 and TRBJ1-1; perhaps TRBD1 as D (6 bases). Germline V lookup: CDR1 MRHNA, CDR2 SNTAGT. The CDR3 spans 14 residues. The germline V and J ends were trimmed by 3 bases and 7 bases, with 15 bases remaining between them. CDR3: CASSESQGMGEAFF. In DNA, the CDR3 is TGTGCCAGCAGTGAATCACAGGGAATGGGTGAAGCTTTCTTT.

The rearrangement uses TRBV15 and TRBJ2-5; D is undetermined. The germline gives CDR1 LNHNV, CDR2 YYDKDF (reference sequence). V was clipped by 0 bases and J by 5 bases, with 10 bases between them. The CDR3 sequence is 14 residues long. The CDR3 region is CATSREKGWETQYF. CDR3 in DNA: TGTGCCACCAGCAGAGAGAAAGGGTGGGAGACCCAGTACTTC.

About this clone itself: Compared with germline, one end of the junction differs, possibly owing to a read error. The J gene is TRBJ2-1, the V gene TRBV20-1; 7 bases line up with TRBD2. Germline V CDR1 and CDR2: DFQATT, SNEGSKA (reference sequence). The CDR3 spans 11 residues. The DNA of the CDR3 is TGCAGTGCTAGTTTCGCGGGAGCAGGGATCTTC. Protein: CSASFAGAGIF.

This clone has a single count. The chain has TRBV18 and TRBJ2-5; a weak D match, TRBD2 (6 bases). The CDR3 sequence is 17 residues long. The V end was cut by 4 bases, the J end by 2 bases, with 20 bases between. Germline CDR1 KGHSH, CDR2 LQKENI. The CDR3 loop is CASSRSDGGVEQETQYF. CDR3 sequence (DNA): TGTGCCAGCTCACGCTCTGACGGGGGTGTGGAACAAGAGACCCAGTACTTC. The full variable domain, rest sourced from reference TRBV18 and TRBJ2-5, is NAGVMQNPRHLVRRRGQEARLRCSPMKGHSHVYWYRQLPEEGLKFMVYLQKENIIDESGMPKERFSAEFPKEGPSILRIQQVVRGDSAAYFCASSRSDGGVEQETQYFGPGTRLLVL.